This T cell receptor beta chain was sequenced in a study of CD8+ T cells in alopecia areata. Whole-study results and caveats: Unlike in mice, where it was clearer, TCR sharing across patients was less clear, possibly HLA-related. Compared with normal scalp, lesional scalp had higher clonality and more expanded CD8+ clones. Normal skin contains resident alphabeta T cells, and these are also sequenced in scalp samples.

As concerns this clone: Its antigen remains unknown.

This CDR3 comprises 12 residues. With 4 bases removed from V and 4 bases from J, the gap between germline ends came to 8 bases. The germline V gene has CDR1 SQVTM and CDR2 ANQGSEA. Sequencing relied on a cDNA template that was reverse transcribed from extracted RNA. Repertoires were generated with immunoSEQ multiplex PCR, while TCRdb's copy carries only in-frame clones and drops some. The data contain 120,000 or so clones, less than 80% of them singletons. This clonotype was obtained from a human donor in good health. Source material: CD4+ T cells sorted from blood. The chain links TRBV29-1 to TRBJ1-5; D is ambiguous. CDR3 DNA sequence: TGCAGCGTTGGCGGAGGTAATCAGCCCCAGCATTTT. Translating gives CSVGGGNQPQHF.